The clone carrying this T cell receptor (beta chain) turned up a few times. Its target is unknown. CDR3 length: 15 amino acids. From germline, CDR1 is SQVTM and CDR2 ANQGSEA. Trimming removed 7 bases from V and 5 bases from J; junction bases left unmatched: 9. The data are from a study of T cells after yellow fever vaccination. Study results and limitations: There was a small share of clonotypes that showed up in both the CD4 and CD8 compartments. Most clones from primary vaccination resurfaced after the booster (96% CD4, approximately 87% CD8).

By 5'RACE template switching, TCR cDNA was produced, with a universal primer site and UMIs added in the process. TCRdb reanalysed the 5' RACE reads using MiXCR and keeps one entry per CDR3 protein. The sample holds 250,000 or so distinct CDR3 sequences, less than 9% seen once. This sequence originates from a man aged 25 to 40 who received the YFV17D yellow fever vaccine. Sequenced here: CD4+ T cells sorted from PBMCs, sampled 15 days after the yellow fever booster vaccination. The gene calls are TRBV29-1 and TRBJ2-5; 14 bases agree with TRBD2. The CDR3 is CSASGTSGSEETQYF. In nucleotides, the CDR3 is TGCAGCGCCTCCGGGACTAGCGGGAGCGAGGAGACCCAGTACTTC.